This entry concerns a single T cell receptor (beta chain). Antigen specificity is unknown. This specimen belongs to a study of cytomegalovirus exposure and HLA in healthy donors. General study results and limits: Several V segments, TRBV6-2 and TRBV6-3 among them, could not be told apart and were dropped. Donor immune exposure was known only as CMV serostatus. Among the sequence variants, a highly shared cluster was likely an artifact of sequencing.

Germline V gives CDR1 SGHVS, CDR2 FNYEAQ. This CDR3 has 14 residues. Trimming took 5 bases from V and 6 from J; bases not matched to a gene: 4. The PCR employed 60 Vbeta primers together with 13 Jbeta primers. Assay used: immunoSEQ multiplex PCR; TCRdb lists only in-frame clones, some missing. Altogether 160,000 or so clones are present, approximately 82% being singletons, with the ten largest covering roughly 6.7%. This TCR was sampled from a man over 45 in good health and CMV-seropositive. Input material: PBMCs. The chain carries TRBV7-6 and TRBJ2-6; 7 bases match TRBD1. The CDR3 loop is CASSRQGVANVLTF. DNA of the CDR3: TGTGCCAGCAGCAGACAGGGAGTGGCCAACGTCCTGACTTTC.